This entry lists 18 T cell receptor beta chains sequenced from one sample in a study of blood T cell repertoires in COVID-19 (dated by TCRdb to 2018 to 2021). To prepare the library, the immunoSEQ multiplex PCR assay was applied. Sourced from immuneACCESS, this table was stored by TCRdb with only in-frame sequences that have V and J called. A share of the clones is absent; for the studies checked, an unresolved V gene accounts for under half, and the remainder has no known explanation. For this sample there are 250,000 or so clones; about 83% appear just once. Together, the top ten hold approximately 1.5% of the sample. The specimen sequenced was peripheral blood. All receptors come from a woman aged 35 to 49 who had recovered from COVID-19.

This chain uses TRBV29-1 with TRBJ2-7; tentatively, D is TRBD1 (6 bases). This CDR3 region has 12 residues. Germline V gives CDR1 SQVTM, CDR2 ANQGSEA. The V end was cut by 1 base, the J end by 4 bases, with 8 bases between. The CDR3 DNA sequence: TGCAGCGTTGAAGTGACAGGATACGAGCAGTACTTC. It encodes CSVEVTGYEQYF.

This clone has a single count. The CDR3: CASKINIYSNQPQHF. The CDR3 DNA sequence: TGTGCCAGCAAAATCAATATCTATAGCAATCAGCCCCAGCATTTT. The chain joins TRBV6-5 to TRBJ1-5; D remains unclear. Looked up from germline, CDR1 is MNHEY and CDR2 is SVGAGI. CDR3 length: 15 amino acids. V was shortened by 7 bases and J by 0 bases, with 13 bases between the two germline ends.

V and J are TRBV12-3 or TRBV12-4 and TRBJ2-2; no clear D gene. V shed 8 bases and J shed 5 bases, with 9 bases lying between them. This CDR3 region has 12 residues. The CDR3 bases are TGTGCCAGCCGTTGGGCGACCGGGGAGCTGTTTTTT. As protein: CASRWATGELFF.

This clone was detected a few times. The chain recombines TRBV6-1 with TRBJ2-7, with a tentative D call TRBD2 (5 bases). CDR3 size: 13 residues. V gave up 0 bases and J gave up 6 bases, with 9 bases separating them. Germline CDR1 is MNHNS and CDR2 is SASEGT. The CDR3, as DNA: TGTGCCAGCAGTGAAGCGAGGGTGGGCGAGCAGTACTTC. Translation gives CASSEARVGEQYF.

The chain recombines TRBV18 with TRBJ1-1; a possible D gene is TRBD1 (6 bases). CDR1 KGHSH and CDR2 LQKENI come from the germline V gene. The CDR3 has 13 residues. The ends were cut back, 4 bases at V and 4 bases at J, with 10 bases in the middle. CDR3 bases: TGTGCCAGCTCACAGGAAGGGGGCACTGAAGCTTTCTTT. Amino acid sequence: CASSQEGGTEAFF. The variable domain in full, with the rest retrieved from reference TRBV18 and TRBJ1-1, is NAGVMQNPRHLVRRRGQEARLRCSPMKGHSHVYWYRQLPEEGLKFMVYLQKENIIDESGMPKERFSAEFPKEGPSILRIQQVVRGDSAAYFCASSQEGGTEAFFGQGTRLTVV.

This clone was seen only once. The chain joins TRBV27 to TRBJ1-6; D uncertain. The CDR3 covers 16 residues. V shed 6 bases and J shed 0 bases, with 12 bases lying between them. Germline V gene data show CDR1 as MNHEY and CDR2 as SMNVEV (reference sequence). The CDR3 spells CASRSGRGSYNSPLHF. In nucleotides, the CDR3 is TGTGCCAGCAGGTCGGGGAGAGGCTCCTATAATTCACCCCTCCACTTT.

A few counts support this clone. The CDR3 DNA follows: TGTGCCAGCTCACCGCAGGCCTACAATGAGCAGTTCTTC. It translates to CASSPQAYNEQFF. The rearrangement links TRBV18 to TRBJ2-1; D uncertain. V was cut by 3 bases and J by 2 bases, with 5 bases left in between. Looked up from germline, CDR1 is KGHSH and CDR2 is LQKENI. The CDR3 is made up of 13 amino acids.

The chain employs TRBV5-1 and TRBJ2-1; a possible D gene is TRBD2 (6 bases). The CDR3 is made up of 18 amino acids. V was trimmed by 7 bases and J by 4 bases, leaving 27 bases between them. Germline lookup yields CDR1 SGHRS and CDR2 YFSETQ. The CDR3 DNA sequence: TGCGCCAGCTCTCGTTACGGTAGGGCCGCGGGGCATTACAATGAGCAGTTCTTC. Translated, it gives CASSRYGRAAGHYNEQFF.

CDR3 in DNA: TGTGCCAGCAGTTTGGGACGGGACTTACATTGGAAGAGGGCTTTCTTT. This gives the protein CASSLGRDLHWKRAFF. This rearrangement joins TRBV27 to TRBJ1-1, with a possible D match to TRBD1 (5 bases). Between the trimmed V and J ends, which lost 3 bases and 11 bases, there was a span of 25 bases. Germline V lookup: CDR1 MNHEY, CDR2 SMNVEV (reference sequence). This CDR3 has 16 residues.

This sequence joins TRBV5-5 and TRBJ1-5; 7 bases align to TRBD1. Germline trimming cut 2 bases from V and 7 bases from J; bases unmatched to any gene: 9. This CDR3 contains 15 residues. Germline CDR1 SGHKS, CDR2 YYEKEE (reference sequence). The CDR3 here is CASSFRQGLGQPQHF. As DNA, the CDR3 is TGTGCCAGCAGCTTCCGACAGGGCCTTGGGCAGCCCCAGCATTTT.

This chain links TRBV27 with TRBJ2-3, with D possibly TRBD2 on 6 matching bases. The CDR3 runs to 14 residues. Deletions cut 6 bases from V and 1 base from J, with 11 bases between. In germline, CDR1 is MNHEY, CDR2 SMNVEV (reference sequence). The CDR3 loop reads CASSRRRGTDTQYF. DNA of the CDR3: TGTGCCAGCAGCAGACGGAGGGGCACAGATACGCAGTATTTT.

In DNA form, the CDR3 reads TGTGCCAGCGGGGGTCGGGACAAGTACGAGCAGTACTTC. It yields the protein CASGGRDKYEQYF. This rearrangement joins TRBV2 to TRBJ2-7; a weak D match, TRBD1 (6 bases). The germline V gene encodes CDR1 SNHLY and CDR2 FYNNEI. The CDR3 length is 13 residues. The germline V and J ends were trimmed by 8 bases and 4 bases, with 15 bases remaining between them.

The rearrangement links TRBV27 to TRBJ2-7; D might be TRBD2 (5 bases). From germline, CDR1 is MNHEY and CDR2 SMNVEV (reference sequence). Trimming left V 5 bases short and J 3 bases short, with 23 bases between. The length of the CDR3 is 17 residues. The CDR3 reads CASSPLLRRNENYEQYF. DNA of the CDR3: TGTGCCAGCAGTCCCCTGTTGAGGAGGAATGAGAACTACGAGCAGTACTTC.

The chain employs TRBV5-1 and TRBJ1-1, with D hard to call. Looked up from germline, CDR1 is SGHRS and CDR2 is YFSETQ. Trimming shortened V by 4 bases and J by 1 base, and 14 bases separated the two germline ends. This CDR3 contains 15 residues. The CDR3 reads CASSPPWTGNTEAFF. CDR3 bases: TGCGCCAGCAGCCCGCCCTGGACTGGGAACACTGAAGCTTTCTTT.

This clone was detected only once. The rearrangement uses TRBV7-9 and TRBJ1-1; 10 bases match TRBD1. The V gene's germline CDR1 is SEHNR and CDR2 FQNEAQ (reference sequence). V shed 5 bases and J 0 bases; nucleotides not matched to a gene: 15. CDR3 length equals 19 residues. CDR3: CASSPRDRGFKNMNTEAFF. As DNA, the CDR3 is TGTGCCAGCAGCCCGCGGGACAGGGGTTTCAAAAACATGAACACTGAAGCTTTCTTT.

Turning to this clone: This sample also contains other DNA sequences that code for the same CDR3. This chain links TRBV13 with TRBJ1-2, with 7 positions matching TRBD1. This CDR3 has 17 residues. CDR1 and CDR2 (germline): PRHDT, FYEKMQ (reference sequence). The ends lost 3 bases at V and 3 bases at J; junction bases unmatched: 13. CDR3 in amino acids: CASSLGDRDRSYYGYTF. The DNA for the CDR3 is TGTGCCAGCAGCTTGGGAGACCGGGACAGAAGTTACTATGGCTACACCTTC.

The chain combines TRBV29-1 with TRBJ1-1; 7 positions match TRBD1. Germline values: CDR1 SQVTM, CDR2 ANQGSEA. With V trimmed by 0 bases and J by 3 bases, 13 bases remained unmatched. The CDR3 has 17 residues. CDR3 protein: CSVEDLTGRGWDTEAFF. DNA of the CDR3: TGCAGCGTTGAAGATTTGACAGGGCGAGGGTGGGACACTGAAGCTTTCTTT.

Only one count was recorded for this clone. The chain combines TRBV7-2 with TRBJ1-1; TRBD1 might be the D (6 bases). This CDR3 contains 14 residues. With 3 bases removed from V and 0 bases from J, the gap between germline ends came to 8 bases. Germline CDR1 and CDR2: SGHTA and FQGNSA. The DNA of the CDR3 is TGTGCCAGCAGCTTCCAGGGGATGAACACTGAAGCTTTCTTT. Residues: CASSFQGMNTEAFF.